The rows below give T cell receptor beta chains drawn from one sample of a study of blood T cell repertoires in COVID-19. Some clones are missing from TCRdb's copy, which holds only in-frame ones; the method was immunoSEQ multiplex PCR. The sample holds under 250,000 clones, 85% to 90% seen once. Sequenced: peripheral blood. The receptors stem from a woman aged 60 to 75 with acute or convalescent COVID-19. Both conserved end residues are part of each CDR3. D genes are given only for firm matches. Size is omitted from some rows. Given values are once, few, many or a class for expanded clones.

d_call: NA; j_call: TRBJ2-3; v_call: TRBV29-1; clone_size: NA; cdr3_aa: CSAAVDTQYF; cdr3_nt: TGCAGTGCGGCCGTGGATACGCAGTATTTT
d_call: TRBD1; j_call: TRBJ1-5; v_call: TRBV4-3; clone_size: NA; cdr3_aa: CASSQGAGQGGRNQPQHF; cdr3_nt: TGCGCCAGCAGCCAAGGGGCCGGACAGGGTGGTCGGAATCAGCCCCAGCATTTT
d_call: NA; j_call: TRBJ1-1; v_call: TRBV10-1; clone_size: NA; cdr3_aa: CASRGTLNTEAFF; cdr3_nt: TGCGCCAGCCGCGGGACTCTGAACACTGAAGCTTTCTTT
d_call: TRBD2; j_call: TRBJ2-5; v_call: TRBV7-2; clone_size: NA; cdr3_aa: CASSSLVGLAGTQYF; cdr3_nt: TGTGCCAGCAGCTCATTAGTAGGACTAGCGGGTACCCAGTACTTC
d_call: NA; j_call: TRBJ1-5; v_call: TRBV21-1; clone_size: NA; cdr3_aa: CASSKATAPDGPQPQHF; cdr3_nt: TGTGCCAGCAGCAAAGCGACAGCCCCTGACGGGCCTCAGCCCCAGCATTTT
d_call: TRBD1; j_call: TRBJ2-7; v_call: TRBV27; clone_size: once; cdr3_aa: CASSFSKSGTGFYEQYF; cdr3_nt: TGTGCCAGCAGTTTTTCGAAGTCCGGGACAGGATTTTACGAGCAGTACTTC
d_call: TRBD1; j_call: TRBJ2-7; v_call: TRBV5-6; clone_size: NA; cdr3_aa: CASSLDRDKLKGSYEQYF; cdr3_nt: TGTGCCAGCAGCCTGGACAGGGATAAGCTTAAGGGCTCCTACGAGCAGTACTTC
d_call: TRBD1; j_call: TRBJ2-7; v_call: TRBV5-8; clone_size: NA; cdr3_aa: CASSLVGTGIYEQYF; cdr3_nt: TGTGCCAGCAGCTTGGTAGGGACAGGAATCTACGAGCAGTACTTC
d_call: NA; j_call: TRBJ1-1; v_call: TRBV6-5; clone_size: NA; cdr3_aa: CASSRYRPMNTEAFF; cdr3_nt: TGTGCCAGCAGCCGTTACAGGCCCATGAACACTGAAGCTTTCTTT
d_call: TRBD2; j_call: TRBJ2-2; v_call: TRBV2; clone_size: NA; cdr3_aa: CASSNGRGGRTGELFF; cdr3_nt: TGTGCCAGCTCGAATGGGCGGGGGGGACGCACCGGGGAGCTGTTTTTT
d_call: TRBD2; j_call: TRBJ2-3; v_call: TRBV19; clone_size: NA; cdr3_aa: CASKEVGTSIADTQYF; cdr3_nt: TGTGCCAGTAAAGAGGTTGGGACTAGTATCGCAGATACGCAGTATTTT
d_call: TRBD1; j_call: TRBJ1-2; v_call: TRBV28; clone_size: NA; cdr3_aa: CASSSGQGAPFYGYTF; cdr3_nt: TGTGCCAGCAGTTCCGGACAGGGGGCTCCGTTCTATGGCTACACCTTC
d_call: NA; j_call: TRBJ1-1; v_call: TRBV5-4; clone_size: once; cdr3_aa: CASSYVGRLNTEAFF; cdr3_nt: TGTGCCAGCAGCTACGTGGGGAGGTTGAACACTGAAGCTTTCTTT
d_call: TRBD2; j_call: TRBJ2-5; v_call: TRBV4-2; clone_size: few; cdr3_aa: CASSQLAGAETQYF; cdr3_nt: TGTGCCAGCAGCCAGCTAGCGGGGGCGGAGACCCAGTACTTC
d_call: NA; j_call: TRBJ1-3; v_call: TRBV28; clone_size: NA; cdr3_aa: CASTSAGPGNTIYF; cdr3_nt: TGTGCCAGCACCAGCGCTGGCCCTGGAAACACCATATATTTT
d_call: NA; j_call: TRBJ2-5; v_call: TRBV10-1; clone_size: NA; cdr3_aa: CASSESGDQETQYF; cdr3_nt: TGCGCCAGCAGTGAGTCCGGGGACCAAGAGACCCAGTACTTC
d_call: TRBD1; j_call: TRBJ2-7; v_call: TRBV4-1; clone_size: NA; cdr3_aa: CASSQEIPDRGFYEQYF; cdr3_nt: TGCGCCAGCAGCCAAGAAATCCCGGACAGGGGGTTCTACGAGCAGTACTTC
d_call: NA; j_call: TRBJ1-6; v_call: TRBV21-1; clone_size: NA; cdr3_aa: CASSLLRGNSPLHF; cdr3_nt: TGTGCCAGCAGCCTACTCAGGGGTAATTCACCCCTCCACTTT
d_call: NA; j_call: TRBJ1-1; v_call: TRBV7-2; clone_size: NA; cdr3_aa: CASSLTAGQHTEAFF; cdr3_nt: TGTGCCAGCAGCTTAACGGCAGGGCAGCACACTGAAGCTTTCTTT
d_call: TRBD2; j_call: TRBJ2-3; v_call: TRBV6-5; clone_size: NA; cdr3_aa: CASSYGGGETDTQYF; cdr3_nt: TGTGCCAGCAGTTATGGCGGGGGGGAGACAGATACGCAGTATTTT
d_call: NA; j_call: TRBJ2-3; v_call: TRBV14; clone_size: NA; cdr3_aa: CASSRNLLWGRTDTQYF; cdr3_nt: TGTGCCAGCAGCCGAAACCTCTTATGGGGCAGGACAGATACGCAGTATTTT
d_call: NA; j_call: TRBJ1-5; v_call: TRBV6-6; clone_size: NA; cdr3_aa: CASSYAGRVGQPQHF; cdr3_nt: TGTGCCAGCAGTTACGCGGGGAGGGTGGGTCAGCCCCAGCATTTT
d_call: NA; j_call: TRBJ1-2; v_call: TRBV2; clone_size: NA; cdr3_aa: CASKNTNYGYTF; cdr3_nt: TGTGCCAGCAAGAACACTAACTATGGCTACACCTTC
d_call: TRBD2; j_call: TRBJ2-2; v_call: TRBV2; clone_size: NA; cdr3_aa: CASGSGRGYTGELFF; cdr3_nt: TGTGCCAGCGGTAGCGGGAGAGGTTACACCGGGGAGCTGTTTTTT
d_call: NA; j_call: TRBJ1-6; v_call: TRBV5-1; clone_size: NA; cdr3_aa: CASSPRGSYNSPLHF; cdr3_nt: TGCGCCAGCAGCCCCAGGGGCTCCTATAATTCACCCCTCCACTTT
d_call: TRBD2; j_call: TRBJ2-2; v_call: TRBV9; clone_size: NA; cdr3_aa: CASSRSMLAGDAGELFF; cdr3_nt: TGTGCCAGCAGCCGTAGTATGCTAGCGGGAGATGCCGGGGAGCTGTTTTTT
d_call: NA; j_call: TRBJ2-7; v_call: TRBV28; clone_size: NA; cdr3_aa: CASSLSALTGQGYEQYF; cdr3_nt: TGTGCCAGCAGTTTATCCGCTTTGACAGGTCAAGGCTACGAGCAGTACTTC
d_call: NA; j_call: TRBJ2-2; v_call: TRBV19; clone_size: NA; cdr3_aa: CASSPRVTGELFF; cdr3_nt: TGTGCCAGTAGTCCTAGAGTCACCGGGGAGCTGTTTTTT
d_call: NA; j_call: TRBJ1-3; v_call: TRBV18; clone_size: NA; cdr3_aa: CASSPSFPEAGNTIYF; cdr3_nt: TGTGCCAGCTCACCTTCCTTTCCGGAGGCTGGAAACACCATATATTTT
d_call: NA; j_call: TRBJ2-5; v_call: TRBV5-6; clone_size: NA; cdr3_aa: CASSLRGTVQETQYF; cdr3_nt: TGTGCCAGCAGCTTGCGGGGGACGGTACAGGAGACCCAGTACTTC
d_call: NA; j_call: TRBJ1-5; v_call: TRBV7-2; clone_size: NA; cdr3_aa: CASSERPAFGNQPQHF; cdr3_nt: TGTGCCAGCAGCGAGAGGCCCGCGTTCGGCAATCAGCCCCAGCATTTT
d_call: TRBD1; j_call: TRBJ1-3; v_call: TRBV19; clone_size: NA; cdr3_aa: CASSSGTGGHGNTIYF; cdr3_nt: TGTGCCAGTAGTTCCGGGACAGGGGGCCATGGAAACACCATATATTTT
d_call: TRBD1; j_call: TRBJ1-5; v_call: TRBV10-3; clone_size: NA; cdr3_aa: CAIRGTGIGPQHF; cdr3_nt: TGTGCCATCAGAGGGACAGGGATCGGACCCCAGCATTTT
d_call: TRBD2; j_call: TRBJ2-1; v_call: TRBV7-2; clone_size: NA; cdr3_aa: CASSGTSGYNEQFF; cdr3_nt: TGTGCCAGCTCCGGGACTAGCGGTTACAATGAGCAGTTCTTC
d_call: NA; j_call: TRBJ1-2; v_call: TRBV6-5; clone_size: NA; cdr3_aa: CASRKPGTSNYGYTF; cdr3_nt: TGTGCCAGCAGAAAACCCGGGACATCTAACTATGGCTACACCTTC
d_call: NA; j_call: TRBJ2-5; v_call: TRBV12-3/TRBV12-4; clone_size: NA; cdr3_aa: CASSPRGGGTQYF; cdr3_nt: TGTGCCAGCAGTCCCCGCGGGGGCGGGACCCAGTACTTC
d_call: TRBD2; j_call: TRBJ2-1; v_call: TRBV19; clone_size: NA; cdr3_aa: CASSIWASGSYNEQFF; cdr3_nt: TGTGCCAGTAGTATTTGGGCTAGCGGATCCTACAATGAGCAGTTCTTC
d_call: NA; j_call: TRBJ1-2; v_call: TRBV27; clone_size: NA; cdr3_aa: CASSLFGPNYGYTF; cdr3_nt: TGTGCCAGCAGTTTGTTTGGGCCCAACTATGGCTACACCTTC
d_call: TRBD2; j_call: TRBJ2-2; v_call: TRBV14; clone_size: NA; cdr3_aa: CASSQPGTSGISGELFF; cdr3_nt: TGTGCCAGCAGCCAACCTGGGACTAGCGGGATAAGCGGGGAGCTGTTTTTT
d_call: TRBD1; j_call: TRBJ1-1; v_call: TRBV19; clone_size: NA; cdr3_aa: CASSTGQGNTEAFF; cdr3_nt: TGTGCCAGTAGTACGGGACAGGGCAACACTGAAGCTTTCTTT
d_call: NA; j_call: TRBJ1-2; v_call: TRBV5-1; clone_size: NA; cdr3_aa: CASSLEAGYGYTF; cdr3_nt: TGCGCCAGCAGCTTGGAGGCAGGGTATGGCTACACCTTC
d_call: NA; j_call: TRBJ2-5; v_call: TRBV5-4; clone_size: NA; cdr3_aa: CASSLDLRQGGQETQYF; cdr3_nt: TGTGCCAGCAGCTTGGATCTTCGGCAGGGGGGCCAAGAGACCCAGTACTTC
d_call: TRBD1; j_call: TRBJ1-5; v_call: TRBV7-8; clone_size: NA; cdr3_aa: CASSLGQGWMQPQHF; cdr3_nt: TGTGCCAGCAGCCTAGGACAGGGGTGGATGCAGCCCCAGCATTTT
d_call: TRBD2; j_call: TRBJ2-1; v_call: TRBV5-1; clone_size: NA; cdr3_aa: CASSLDRAGDIYNEQFF; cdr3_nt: TGCGCCAGCAGCTTGGATAGAGCGGGGGACATCTACAATGAGCAGTTCTTC
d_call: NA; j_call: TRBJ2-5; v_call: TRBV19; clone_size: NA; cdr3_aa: CASSRHGQRETQYF; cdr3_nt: TGTGCCAGTAGTAGACATGGACAACGAGAGACCCAGTACTTC
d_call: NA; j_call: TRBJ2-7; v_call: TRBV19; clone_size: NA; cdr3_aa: CASSIGPSYEQYF; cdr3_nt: TGTGCCAGTAGTATAGGGCCATCCTACGAGCAGTACTTC
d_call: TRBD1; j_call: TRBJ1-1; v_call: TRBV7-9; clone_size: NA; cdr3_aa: CASSVGTGNTEAFF; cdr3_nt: TGTGCCAGCAGCGTCGGGACAGGGAACACTGAAGCTTTCTTT
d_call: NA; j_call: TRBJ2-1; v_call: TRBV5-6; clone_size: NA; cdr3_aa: CASSFINNEQFF; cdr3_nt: TGTGCCAGCAGCTTTATAAACAATGAGCAGTTCTTC
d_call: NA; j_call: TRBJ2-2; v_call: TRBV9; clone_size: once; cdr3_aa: CASRFRGGELFF; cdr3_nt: TGTGCCAGCAGATTTAGGGGAGGGGAGCTGTTTTTT
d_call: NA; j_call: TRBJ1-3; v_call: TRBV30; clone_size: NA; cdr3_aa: CAWSPRRGSGNTIYF; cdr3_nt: TGTGCCTGGAGCCCCCGACGGGGCTCTGGAAACACCATATATTTT
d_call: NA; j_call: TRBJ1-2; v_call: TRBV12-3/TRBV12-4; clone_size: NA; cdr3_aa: CASSLRGSKSCTF; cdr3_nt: TGTGCCAGCAGTTTAAGGGGCTCGAAGTCTTGCACCTTC
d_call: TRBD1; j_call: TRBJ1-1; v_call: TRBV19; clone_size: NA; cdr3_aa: CASSSGTGENTEAFF; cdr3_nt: TGTGCCAGTAGTTCCGGAACAGGGGAGAACACTGAAGCTTTCTTT
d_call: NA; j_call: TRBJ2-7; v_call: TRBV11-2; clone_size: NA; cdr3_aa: CASSNGRLLRAGLNEQYF; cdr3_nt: TGTGCCAGCAGCAACGGCCGCCTTTTGCGGGCGGGATTGAACGAGCAGTACTTC
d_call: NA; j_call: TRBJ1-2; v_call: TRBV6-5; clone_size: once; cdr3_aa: CASSREYQGKGGYTF; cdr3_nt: TGTGCCAGCAGTCGAGAGTATCAGGGGAAGGGTGGCTACACCTTC
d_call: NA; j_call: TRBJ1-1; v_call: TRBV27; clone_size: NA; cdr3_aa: CASRDPKTKTKKAFF; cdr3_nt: TGTGCCAGCAGAGACCCGAAAACTAAAACAAAAAAAGCTTTCTTT
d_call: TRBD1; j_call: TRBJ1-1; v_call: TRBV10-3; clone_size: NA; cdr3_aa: CAISNYGQGNEAFF; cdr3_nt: TGTGCCATCAGTAACTACGGACAGGGTAATGAAGCTTTCTTT
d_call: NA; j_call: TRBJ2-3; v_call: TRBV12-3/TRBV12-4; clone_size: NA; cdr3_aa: CASNLGGDLQYF; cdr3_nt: TGTGCCAGCAACCTAGGTGGGGACTTGCAGTATTTT
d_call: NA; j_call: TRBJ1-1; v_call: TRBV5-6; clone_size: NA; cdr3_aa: CASSLEPGVSTEAFF; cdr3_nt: TGTGCCAGCAGCTTGGAGCCAGGGGTCAGCACTGAAGCTTTCTTT
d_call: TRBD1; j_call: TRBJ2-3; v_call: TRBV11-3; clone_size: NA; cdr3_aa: CASSLARGTDTQYF; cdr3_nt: TGTGCCAGCAGCTTAGCCAGGGGGACAGATACGCAGTATTTT
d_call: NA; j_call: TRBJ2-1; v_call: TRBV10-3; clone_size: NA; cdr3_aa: CAISESVRLVVGNEQFF; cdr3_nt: TGTGCCATCAGTGAGTCCGTTAGACTAGTCGTCGGCAATGAGCAGTTCTTC